A single sample is the source of the 17 T cell receptor beta chains below, sequenced in a study of blood T cell repertoires in COVID-19. Assay: immunoSEQ multiplex PCR; the TCRdb copy retains only in-frame clones and omits some. The top ten clones hold roughly an eighth of a sample with about 120,000 clones, 82% of them seen once. Sequenced input: peripheral blood. The source of these receptors is a human donor in a cohort sampled during active COVID-19.

This chain uses TRBV5-4 with TRBJ2-7, with 9 bases matching TRBD1. The ends lost 1 base at V and 3 bases at J; junction bases unmatched: 5. Germline CDR1 and CDR2: SGHNT and YYREEE (reference sequence). There are 15 residues in the CDR3. The CDR3 sequence is CASSLTGTGSYEQYF. DNA for the CDR3: TGTGCCAGCAGCTTGACCGGGACAGGGAGCTACGAGCAGTACTTC.

This chain connects TRBV18 to TRBJ2-3; D uncertain. CDR3 length: 18 residues. Germline CDR1 reads KGHSH; CDR2 reads LQKENI. The V gene lost 3 bases and the J gene lost 2 bases, with 21 bases spanning the gap. CDR3 residues: CASSPRPPGFQSTDTQYF. The CDR3 DNA reads TGTGCCAGCTCACCCCGTCCCCCAGGCTTCCAGTCCACAGATACGCAGTATTTT.

This chain connects TRBV3-1 (or the pseudogene TRBV3-2) to TRBJ1-2; D perhaps matches TRBD1 (6 bases). The CDR3 has 15 amino acids. The V and J ends lost 0 bases and 8 bases respectively, with 16 bases between them. The germline V gene encodes CDR1 LGHDT and CDR2 YNNKEL (reference sequence). CDR3 sequence: CASSQDSQGGSGYTF. CDR3 nucleotide sequence: TGTGCCAGCAGCCAAGATTCGCAAGGGGGAAGCGGCTACACCTTC.

This clone was recorded a few times. The CDR3 bases are TGCGCCAGCAGCTTGGCAGGGGGTTACTCTAGCACAGATACGCAGTATTTT. Its protein product is CASSLAGGYSSTDTQYF. The rearrangement uses TRBV5-1 and TRBJ2-3; TRBD1 aligns across 7 bases. Germline CDR1 reads SGHRS; CDR2 reads YFSETQ. V dropped 0 bases and J dropped 0; count of bases not matched to a gene: 7. The CDR3 is 17 amino acids.

The chain employs TRBV11-2 and TRBJ2-1; TRBD2 matches 9 bases. Germline CDR1 reads SGHAT; CDR2 reads FQNNGV. The junction had 7 bases not matched to a gene; V was cut back by 0 bases and J by 7 bases. The CDR3 length is 16 residues. The CDR3 here is CASSLESTSGRNEQFF. CDR3 nucleotides: TGTGCCAGCAGCTTAGAGTCGACTAGCGGTAGGAATGAGCAGTTCTTC.

V and J are TRBV4-3 and TRBJ2-3; 12 bases are shared with TRBD2. CDR3 length: 16 amino acids. V shed 2 bases, J shed 3 bases, and the junction held 3 bases outside the gene matches. Per the germline V gene, CDR1 is LGHNA and CDR2 is YSLEER. The CDR3 here is CASSQLAGGWTDTQYF. The CDR3 region has the DNA TGCGCCAGCAGCCAACTAGCGGGGGGGTGGACAGATACGCAGTATTTT.

The V gene is TRBV7-9, the J gene TRBJ2-7, with a weak D call TRBD2 (6 bases). This CDR3 has 14 amino acids. Deletions cut 5 bases from V and 1 base from J, with 12 bases between. Germline CDR1 SEHNR, CDR2 FQNEAQ (reference sequence). The DNA for the CDR3 is TGTGCCAGCAGCCCGCGGGACGGTTCCTACGAGCAGTACTTC. Protein sequence: CASSPRDGSYEQYF. Variable domain in full (rest from reference TRBV7-9 and TRBJ2-7): DTGVSQNPRHKITKRGQNVTFRCDPISEHNRLYWYRQTLGQGPEFLTYFQNEAQLEKSRLLSDRFSAERPKGSFSTLEIQRTEQGDSAMYLCASSPRDGSYEQYFGPGTRLTVT.

This clone has only one observation. The chain uses TRBV5-1 and TRBJ2-7; 7 bases map to TRBD1. Germline-derived CDR1 and CDR2 are SGHRS and YFSETQ. V lost 0 bases, J lost 6 bases, and 6 bases stayed unmatched. CDR3 size: 14 residues. Here the CDR3 reads CASSLETGRGEQYF. The CDR3 bases are TGCGCCAGCAGCTTGGAGACAGGGAGAGGCGAGCAGTACTTC.

This clone was seen a handful of times. This same CDR3 is encoded by further DNA sequences in the sample. This chain connects TRBV6-2 or TRBV6-3 to TRBJ2-7; TRBD2 matches 12 bases. V was clipped by 0 bases and J by 4 bases; unmatched bases: 1. CDR1 is MNHEY, CDR2 SVGEGT, per germline. The CDR3 runs 15 residues. In nucleotides, the CDR3 is TGTGCCAGCAGTTACTCAACTAGCGGGGGGTACGAGCAGTACTTC. Protein product: CASSYSTSGGYEQYF.

CDR3 protein: CASSPQGATAPQHF. The CDR3 DNA is TGTGCCAGTAGTCCCCAGGGCGCGACAGCGCCCCAGCATTTT. The rearrangement links TRBV19 to TRBJ1-5; tentative D call: TRBD1 (5 bases). V was shortened by 5 bases and J by 9 bases, with 17 bases between the two germline ends. The CDR3 totals 14 residues. Germline values: CDR1 LNHDA, CDR2 SQIVND (reference sequence).

This chain connects TRBV6-5 to TRBJ2-5; 9 bases match TRBD1. V shed 6 bases and J 1 base; nucleotides not matched to a gene: 6. This CDR3 is built from 15 residues. The germline V gene encodes CDR1 MNHEY and CDR2 SVGAGI. The CDR3 protein is CASRADRGTQETQYF. The DNA of the CDR3 is TGTGCCAGCAGAGCGGACAGGGGCACCCAAGAGACCCAGTACTTC.

The V and J genes are TRBV19 and TRBJ2-7; 8 nucleotides align to TRBD1. CDR3 length: 14 amino acids. CDR1 and CDR2 from the germline V gene are LNHDA and SQIVND (reference sequence). J was trimmed by 6 bases and V by 5 bases; bases with no gene match: 9. DNA for the CDR3: TGTGCCAGTAGTCCGAGGACAGGGAGCCCCGAGCAGTACTTC. Residues: CASSPRTGSPEQYF.

A single count supports this clone. The rearrangement joins TRBV2 to TRBJ2-6; weak D call: TRBD1 (6 bases). Germline values: CDR1 SNHLY, CDR2 FYNNEI. This CDR3 is 15 amino acids long. The germline V and J ends were trimmed by 5 bases and 4 bases, with 12 bases remaining between them. The DNA of the CDR3 is TGTGCCAGCAGTCTACAGGGTCCCGGGGCCAACGTCCTGACTTTC. Encoded protein: CASSLQGPGANVLTF.

Only one count was recorded for this clone. This chain joins TRBV28 and TRBJ1-1; a weak D match, TRBD1 (5 bases). The CDR3 totals 13 residues. V shed 2 bases and J shed 4 bases, with 8 bases lying between them. The V gene's germline CDR1 is MDHEN and CDR2 SYDVKM. The CDR3 nucleotides read TGTGCCAGCAGTTTAGGCGGGGGCACTGAAGCTTTCTTT. Translated, it gives CASSLGGGTEAFF.

The table lists this clone with a count of one. This rearrangement joins TRBV27 to TRBJ2-7, with 7 bases identical to TRBD1. CDR1 and CDR2 from the germline V gene are MNHEY and SMNVEV (reference sequence). CDR3 length: 12 residues. V lost 6 bases, J lost 3 bases, and 2 bases stayed unmatched. The chain's CDR3 is CASRRQGYEQYF. In DNA form, the CDR3 reads TGTGCCAGCAGGAGACAGGGCTACGAGCAGTACTTC.

The chain links TRBV4-2 to TRBJ2-5; 10 bases match TRBD2. V trimming: 0 bases; J trimming: 6 bases; junction bases outside the gene matches: 10. The CDR3 runs to 17 residues. The germline V gene has CDR1 LGHNA and CDR2 YNFKEQ. DNA for the CDR3: TGTGCCAGCAGCCAAGATAAATCGAGCGGGGGGGCTAAGACCCAGTACTTC. This codes for CASSQDKSSGGAKTQYF.

Here the CDR3 reads CASSPSSGGYNEQFF. CDR3 nucleotide sequence: TGTGCCAGCAGCCCGTCCAGCGGGGGATACAATGAGCAGTTCTTC. V gene TRBV2 combines with J gene TRBJ2-1; 8 bases are a match to TRBD2. Germline assignment: CDR1 SNHLY and CDR2 FYNNEI. V lost 6 bases to trimming and J lost 4 bases; unmatched junction nucleotides: 8. The CDR3 extends over 15 amino acids.